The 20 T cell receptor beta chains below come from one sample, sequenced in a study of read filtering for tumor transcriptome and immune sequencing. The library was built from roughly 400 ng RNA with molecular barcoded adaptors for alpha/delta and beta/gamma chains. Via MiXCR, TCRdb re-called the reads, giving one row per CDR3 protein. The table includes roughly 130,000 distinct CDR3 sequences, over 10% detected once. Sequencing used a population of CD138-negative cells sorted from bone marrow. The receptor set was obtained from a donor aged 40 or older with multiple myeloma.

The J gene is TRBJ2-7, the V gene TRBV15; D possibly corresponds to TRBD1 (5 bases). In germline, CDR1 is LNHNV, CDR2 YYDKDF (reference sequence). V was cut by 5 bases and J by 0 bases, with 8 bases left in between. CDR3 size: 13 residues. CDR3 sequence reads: CATSRQSSYEQYF. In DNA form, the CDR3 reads TGTGCCACCAGCCGACAGAGCTCCTACGAGCAGTACTTC.

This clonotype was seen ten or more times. In DNA form, the CDR3 reads TGTGCCAGCAGTATCAAGCAAACTGAGCAGTTCTTC. Its translation is CASSIKQTEQFF. The chain recombines TRBV6-5 with TRBJ2-1; D remains unclear. The V end lost 5 bases, the J end lost 9 bases, and 11 bases lay between the germline ends. This CDR3 spans 12 amino acids. Germline CDR1 and CDR2: MNHEY and SVGAGI.

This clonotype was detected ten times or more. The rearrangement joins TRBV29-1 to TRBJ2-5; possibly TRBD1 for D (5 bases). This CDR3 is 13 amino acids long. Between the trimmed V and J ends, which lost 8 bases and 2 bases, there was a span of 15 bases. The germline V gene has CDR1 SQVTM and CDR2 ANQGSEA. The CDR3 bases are TGCAGCTTCACAGCGACAGCACAAGAGACCCAGTACTTC. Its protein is CSFTATAQETQYF.

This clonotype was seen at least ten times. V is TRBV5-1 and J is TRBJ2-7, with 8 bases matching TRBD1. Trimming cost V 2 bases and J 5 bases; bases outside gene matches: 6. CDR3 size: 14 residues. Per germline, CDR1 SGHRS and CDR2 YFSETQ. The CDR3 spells CASSFRTGKNEQYF. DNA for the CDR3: TGCGCCAGCAGCTTCCGGACAGGGAAAAACGAGCAGTACTTC. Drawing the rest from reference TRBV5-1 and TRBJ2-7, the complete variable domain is KAGVTQTPRYLIKTRGQQVTLSCSPISGHRSVSWYQQTPGQGLQFLFEYFSETQRNKGNFPGRFSGRQFSNSRSEMNVSTLELGDSALYLCASSFRTGKNEQYFGPGTRLTVT.

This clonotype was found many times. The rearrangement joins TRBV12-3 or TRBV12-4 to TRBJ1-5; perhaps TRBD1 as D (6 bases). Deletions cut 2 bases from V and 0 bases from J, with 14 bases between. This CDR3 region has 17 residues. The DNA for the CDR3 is TGTGCCAGCAGTTTAAGGGGGGACACTTATAGCAATCAGCCCCAGCATTTT. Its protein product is CASSLRGDTYSNQPQHF.

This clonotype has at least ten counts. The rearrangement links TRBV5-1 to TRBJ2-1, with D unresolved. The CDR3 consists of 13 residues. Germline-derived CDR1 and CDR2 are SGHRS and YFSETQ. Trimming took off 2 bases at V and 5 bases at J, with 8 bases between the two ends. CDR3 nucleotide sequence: TGCGCCAGCAGCTTTGGTGTTGACAATGAGCAGTTCTTC. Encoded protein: CASSFGVDNEQFF.

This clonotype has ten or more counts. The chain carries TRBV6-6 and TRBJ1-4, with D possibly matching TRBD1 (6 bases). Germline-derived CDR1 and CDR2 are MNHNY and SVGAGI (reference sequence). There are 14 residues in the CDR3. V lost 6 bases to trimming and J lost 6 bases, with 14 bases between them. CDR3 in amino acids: CASRPAGTHEKLFF. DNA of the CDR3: TGTGCCAGCAGGCCCGCCGGGACACATGAAAAACTGTTTTTT.

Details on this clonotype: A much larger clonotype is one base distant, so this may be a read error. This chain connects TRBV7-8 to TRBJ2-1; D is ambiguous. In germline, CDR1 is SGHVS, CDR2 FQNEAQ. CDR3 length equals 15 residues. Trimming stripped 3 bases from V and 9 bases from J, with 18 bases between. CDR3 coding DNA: TGTGCCAGCAGCTTCATGACGGTCGATAGGAGTGAGCAGTTCTTC. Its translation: CASSFMTVDRSEQFF.

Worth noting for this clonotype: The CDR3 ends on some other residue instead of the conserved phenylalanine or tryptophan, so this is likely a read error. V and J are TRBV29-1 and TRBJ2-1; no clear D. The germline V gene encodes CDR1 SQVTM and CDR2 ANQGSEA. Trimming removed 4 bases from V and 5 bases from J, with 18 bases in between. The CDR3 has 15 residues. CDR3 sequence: CSVGGVWVSHNEQFS. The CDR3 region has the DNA TGCAGCGTTGGAGGTGTGTGGGTTTCCCACAATGAGCAGTTCTCC.

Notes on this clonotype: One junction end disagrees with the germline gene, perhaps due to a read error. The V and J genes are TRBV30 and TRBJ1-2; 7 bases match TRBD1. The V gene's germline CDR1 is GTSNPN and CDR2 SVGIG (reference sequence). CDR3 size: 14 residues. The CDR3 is CARSPLTGSHGYTF. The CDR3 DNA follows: TGTGCCCGGAGTCCGCTGACAGGGAGTCATGGCTACACCTTC.

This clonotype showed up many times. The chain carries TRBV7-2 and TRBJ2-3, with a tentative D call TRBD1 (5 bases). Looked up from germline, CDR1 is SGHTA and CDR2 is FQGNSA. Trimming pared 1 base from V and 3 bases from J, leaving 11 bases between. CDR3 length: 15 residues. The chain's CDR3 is CASSLEGRVTDTQYF. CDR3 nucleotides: TGTGCCAGCAGCTTAGAAGGCAGGGTGACAGATACGCAGTATTTT.

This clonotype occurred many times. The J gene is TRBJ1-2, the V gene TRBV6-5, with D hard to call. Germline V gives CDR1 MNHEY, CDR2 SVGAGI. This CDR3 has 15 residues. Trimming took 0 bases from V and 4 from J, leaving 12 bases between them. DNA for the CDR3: TGTGCCAGCAGTTACTCATCGGCAAGGATCTATGGCTACACCTTC. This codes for CASSYSSARIYGYTF.

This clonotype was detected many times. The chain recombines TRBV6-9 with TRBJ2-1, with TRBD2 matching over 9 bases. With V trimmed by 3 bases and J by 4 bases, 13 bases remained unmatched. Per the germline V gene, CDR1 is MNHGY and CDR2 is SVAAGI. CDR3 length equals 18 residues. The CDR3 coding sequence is TGTGCCAGCAGTTACAACTTCTCTAGCGGGGTCCATTACAATGAGCAGTTCTTC. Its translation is CASSYNFSSGVHYNEQFF.

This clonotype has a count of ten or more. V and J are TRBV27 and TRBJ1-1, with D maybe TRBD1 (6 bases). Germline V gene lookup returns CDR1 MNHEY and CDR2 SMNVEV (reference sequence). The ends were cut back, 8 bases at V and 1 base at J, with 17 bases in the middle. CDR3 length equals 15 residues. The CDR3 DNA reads TGTGCCAGCGGAAGACAGGAGGTATGGAACACTGAAGCTTTCTTT. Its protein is CASGRQEVWNTEAFF.

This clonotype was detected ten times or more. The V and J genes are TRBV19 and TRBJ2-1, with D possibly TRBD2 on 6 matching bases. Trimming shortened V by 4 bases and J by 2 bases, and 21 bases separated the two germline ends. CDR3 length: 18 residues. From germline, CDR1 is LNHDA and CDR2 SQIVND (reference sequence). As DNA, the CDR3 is TGTGCCAGTAGTAAACGGACTGGCGGGGTAGTAACCTACAATGAGCAGTTCTTC. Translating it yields CASSKRTGGVVTYNEQFF.

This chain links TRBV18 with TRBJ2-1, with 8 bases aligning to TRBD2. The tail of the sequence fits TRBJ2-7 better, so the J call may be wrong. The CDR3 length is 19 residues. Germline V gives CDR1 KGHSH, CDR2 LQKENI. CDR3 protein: CASSPRSGSVPRSDNEQYF. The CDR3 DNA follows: TGTGCCAGCTCCCCCAGAAGCGGGAGCGTTCCGCGGAGTGACAATGAGCAGTACTTC.

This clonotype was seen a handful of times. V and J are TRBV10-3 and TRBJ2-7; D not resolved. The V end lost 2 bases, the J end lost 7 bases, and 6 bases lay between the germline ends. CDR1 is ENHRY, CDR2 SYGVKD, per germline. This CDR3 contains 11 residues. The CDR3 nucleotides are TGTGCCATCAGTGAGAACAGAGAGCAGTACTTC. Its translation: CAISENREQYF.

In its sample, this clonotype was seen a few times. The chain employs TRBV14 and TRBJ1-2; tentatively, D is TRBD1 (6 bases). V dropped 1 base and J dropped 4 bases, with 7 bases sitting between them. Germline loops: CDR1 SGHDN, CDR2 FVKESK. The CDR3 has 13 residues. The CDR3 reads CASSQGTAYGYTF. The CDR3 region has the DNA TGTGCCAGCAGCCAAGGGACAGCCTATGGCTACACCTTC.

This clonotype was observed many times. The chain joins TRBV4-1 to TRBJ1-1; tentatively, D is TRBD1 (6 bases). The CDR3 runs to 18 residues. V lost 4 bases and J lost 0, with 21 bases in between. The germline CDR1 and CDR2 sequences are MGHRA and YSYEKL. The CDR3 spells CASSPREGGAGVNTEAFF. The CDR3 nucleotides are TGCGCCAGCAGCCCCCGGGAGGGTGGAGCAGGGGTGAACACTGAAGCTTTCTTT.

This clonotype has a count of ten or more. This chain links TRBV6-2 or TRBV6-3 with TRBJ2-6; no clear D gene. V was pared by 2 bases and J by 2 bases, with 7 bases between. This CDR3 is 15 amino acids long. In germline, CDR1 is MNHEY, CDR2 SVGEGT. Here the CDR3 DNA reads TGTGCCAGCAGTTACGGTCTCGCTGGGGCCAACGTCCTGACTTTC. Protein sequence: CASSYGLAGANVLTF.